The 26 T cell receptor beta chains reported below all come from one sample, sequenced in a study of blood T cell repertoires in COVID-19 (dated by TCRdb to between 2020 and 2021). The library was obtained by the immunoSEQ multiplex PCR assay. The immuneACCESS repertoire file appears here via TCRdb, limited to in-frame rearrangements. These files lack a portion of the clones; in checked studies, under half of the deficit traces to unresolved V genes, and the cause of the others is not known. In all, the sample holds 150,000 to 250,000 clones, and approximately 84% of those were seen once. The ten largest clonotypes hold 6% to 8% of the sample. The sequenced material came from peripheral blood. These receptors were taken from a human donor with acute or convalescent COVID-19. The donor label of this sample is uncertain.

The J gene is TRBJ2-7, the V gene TRBV5-1; a weak D match, TRBD2 (6 bases). CDR1 is SGHRS, CDR2 YFSETQ, per germline. Deletions cut 3 bases from V and 5 bases from J, with 18 bases between. The CDR3 has 15 residues. The CDR3 DNA is TGCGCCAGCAGCTCCGCGGAGGGCGGCAGGAACGAGCAGTACTTC. This translates into CASSSAEGGRNEQYF.

The chain recombines TRBV11-3 with TRBJ2-7; tentative D call: TRBD2 (5 bases). Germline V gives CDR1 SGHNT, CDR2 YENEEA. V was trimmed by 1 base and J by 0 bases, leaving 7 bases between them. The CDR3 has 14 residues. The CDR3 here is CASSLGGSSYEQYF. CDR3 in DNA: TGTGCCAGCAGCTTAGGTGGGAGCTCCTACGAGCAGTACTTC.

This chain links TRBV3-1 (or the pseudogene TRBV3-2) with TRBJ2-7; TRBD2 agrees at 8 bases. Per germline, CDR1 LGHDT and CDR2 YNNKEL (reference sequence). The CDR3 has 13 amino acids. V lost 2 bases, J lost 6 bases, and 3 bases stayed unmatched. The CDR3 sequence is CASSQPGGAEQYF. As DNA, the CDR3 is TGTGCCAGCAGCCAACCCGGGGGGGCCGAGCAGTACTTC.

Only one count was recorded for this clone. Distinct nucleotide sequences in the sample also encode this CDR3. The rearrangement links TRBV6-2 or TRBV6-3 to TRBJ1-5; 8 bases are a match to TRBD1. Germline CDR1 and CDR2: MNHEY and SVGEGT. V lost 2 bases to trimming and J lost 0 bases; unmatched junction nucleotides: 0. CDR3 length: 15 residues. The CDR3 is CASSYGTGSNQPQHF. The CDR3 nucleotides are TGTGCCAGCAGTTACGGGACAGGTAGCAATCAGCCCCAGCATTTT.

The chain is built from TRBV5-8 and TRBJ2-6, with D possibly being TRBD1 (6 bases). Trimming cost V 3 bases and J 4 bases, with 20 bases left between them. The CDR3 extends over 18 amino acids. Germline lookup yields CDR1 SGHTS and CDR2 YDEGEE. The DNA of the CDR3 is TGTGCCAGCAGCTCAGGGACATATACCACCCCGGGGGCCAACGTCCTGACTTTC. Encoded protein: CASSSGTYTTPGANVLTF.

The chain uses TRBV6-5 and TRBJ1-5; D is ambiguous. Germline loops: CDR1 MNHEY, CDR2 SVGAGI. The germline V and J ends were trimmed by 5 bases and 4 bases, with 12 bases remaining between them. The CDR3 runs to 14 residues. CDR3 residues: CASSREAGNQPQHF. CDR3 in DNA: TGTGCCAGCAGTCGGGAAGCGGGGAATCAGCCCCAGCATTTT.

The chain carries TRBV7-2 and TRBJ2-5; TRBD2 matches at 14 bases. CDR3 length equals 15 residues. In germline, CDR1 is SGHTA, CDR2 FQGNSA. J lost 4 bases, V lost 3 bases, and 1 base had no gene match. The CDR3 sequence: CASSFGTSGRETQYF. The CDR3 DNA is TGTGCCAGCAGCTTCGGGACTAGCGGGAGAGAGACCCAGTACTTC.

The rearrangement joins TRBV7-9 to TRBJ1-5; tentatively, D is TRBD1 (5 bases). V was clipped by 2 bases and J by 3 bases, with 11 bases between them. Germline CDR1 SEHNR, CDR2 FQNEAQ (reference sequence). CDR3 size: 15 residues. CDR3 loop: CASSLSGHPNQPQHF. CDR3 nucleotide sequence: TGTGCCAGCAGCTTAAGTGGACATCCCAATCAGCCCCAGCATTTT.

This rearrangement joins TRBV14 to TRBJ2-5; 8 nucleotides line up with TRBD1. There are 16 residues in the CDR3. The trim removed 1 base at V and 0 bases at J, leaving 4 bases unmatched. Germline-derived CDR1 and CDR2 are SGHDN and FVKESK. In DNA form, the CDR3 reads TGTGCCAGCAGCCAAGGGACAGGGTATTACCAAGAGACCCAGTACTTC. It codes for CASSQGTGYYQETQYF.

The rearrangement uses TRBV2 and TRBJ1-4, with 9 bases aligning to TRBD1. Per the germline V gene, CDR1 is SNHLY and CDR2 is FYNNEI. The CDR3 runs to 13 residues. Unmatched junction bases numbered 3, after V lost 7 bases and J lost 6 bases. The CDR3 DNA follows: TGTGCCAGCATAGGGACAGGGCATGAAAAACTGTTTTTT. Protein product: CASIGTGHEKLFF.

CDR3 sequence (DNA): TGTGCCAGCAGCAAAAGGACACGACCTAGCACAGATACGCAGTATTTT. Its protein product is CASSKRTRPSTDTQYF. The chain combines TRBV21-1 with TRBJ2-3; the table assigns TRBD1, which was not confirmed against the DNA. TRBV21-1 is a known pseudogene. This CDR3 comprises 16 residues.

The chain employs TRBV19 and TRBJ1-1; D is unresolved. Looked up from germline, CDR1 is LNHDA and CDR2 is SQIVND (reference sequence). This CDR3 region has 13 residues. Trimming took off 3 bases at V and 3 bases at J, with 8 bases between the two ends. The CDR3 spells CASSMMRDTEAFF. DNA of the CDR3: TGTGCCAGTAGTATGATGAGGGACACTGAAGCTTTCTTT.

On this clone: Different DNA sequences within this sample yield the same CDR3. The V gene is TRBV18, the J gene TRBJ2-2; D not certain. The CDR3 is 14 residues long. The V end was cut by 0 bases, the J end by 2 bases, with 4 bases between. The germline V gene encodes CDR1 KGHSH and CDR2 LQKENI. The CDR3 loop reads CASSPPSNTGELFF. The CDR3 coding sequence is TGTGCCAGCTCACCACCCAGTAACACCGGGGAGCTGTTTTTT. Full variable domain (missing parts from reference TRBV18 and TRBJ2-2): NAGVMQNPRHLVRRRGQEARLRCSPMKGHSHVYWYRQLPEEGLKFMVYLQKENIIDESGMPKERFSAEFPKEGPSILRIQQVVRGDSAAYFCASSPPSNTGELFFGEGSRLTVL.

This sequence joins TRBV18 and TRBJ2-7; perhaps TRBD2 as D (6 bases). This CDR3 region has 13 residues. Trimming removed 3 bases from V and 4 bases from J, with 10 bases in between. Germline CDR1 and CDR2: KGHSH and LQKENI. The CDR3 spells CASSPGLQYEQYF. CDR3 coding DNA: TGTGCCAGCTCACCGGGACTGCAATACGAGCAGTACTTC.

The chain links TRBV6-5 to TRBJ1-4; 9 bases line up with TRBD1. CDR3 size: 15 residues. Germline CDR1 MNHEY, CDR2 SVGAGI. V shed 5 bases, J shed 7 bases, and the junction held 8 bases outside the gene matches. The CDR3 protein is CASSRGGQGIEKLFF. The CDR3, as DNA: TGTGCCAGCAGTAGGGGGGGACAGGGAATTGAAAAACTGTTTTTT.

J is TRBJ1-1 and V is TRBV18; TRBD1 is a possible D gene (5 bases). The CDR3 covers 16 residues. Looked up from germline, CDR1 is KGHSH and CDR2 is LQKENI. V was pared by 0 bases and J by 1 base, with 12 bases between. CDR3 nucleotide sequence: TGTGCCAGCTCACCACCGAGTAGACAGCCGAACACTGAAGCTTTCTTT. It codes for CASSPPSRQPNTEAFF.

About this clone itself: Different DNA sequences within this sample yield the same CDR3. The rearrangement joins TRBV5-4 to TRBJ1-3, with D possibly TRBD1 on 5 matching bases. V was trimmed by 4 bases and J by 0 bases, leaving 8 bases between them. Looked up from germline, CDR1 is SGHNT and CDR2 is YYREEE (reference sequence). The CDR3 has 14 residues. The CDR3 DNA is TGTGCCAGCAGCCTCGGGGGCTCTGGAAACACCATATATTTT. Translation: CASSLGGSGNTIYF.

The V and J genes are TRBV6-1 and TRBJ1-2; D call uncertain. The CDR3 is made up of 14 amino acids. V lost 0 bases and J 2 bases, leaving 7 bases between the germline ends. Germline CDR1 and CDR2: MNHNS and SASEGT. CDR3 DNA: TGTGCCAGCAGTGAAGCTGGCAGGAACTATGGCTACACCTTC. Protein: CASSEAGRNYGYTF.

V usage is TRBV7-6 and J usage is TRBJ2-3, with 11 bases identical to TRBD2. The germline V gene encodes CDR1 SGHVS and CDR2 FNYEAQ. The CDR3 covers 16 residues. The V gene end was trimmed by 4 bases and the J gene end by 2 bases; junction bases not matched to a gene: 5. The CDR3 DNA sequence: TGTGCCAGCAGCTCTGGGACTAGCGGATTCACAGATACGCAGTATTTT. Protein sequence: CASSSGTSGFTDTQYF.

The chain joins TRBV19 to TRBJ1-4; D might be TRBD1 (6 bases). The germline V and J ends were trimmed by 5 bases and 8 bases, with 15 bases remaining between them. This CDR3 is built from 14 residues. Germline V gene sequence: CDR1 LNHDA, CDR2 SQIVND (reference sequence). CDR3 region: CASSHGGREEKLFF. The CDR3 DNA reads as TGTGCCAGTAGTCACGGGGGGCGTGAGGAAAAACTGTTTTTT.

This chain connects TRBV10-3 to TRBJ2-5; D is ambiguous. The V and J ends lost 0 bases and 2 bases respectively, with 7 bases between them. The germline gives CDR1 ENHRY, CDR2 SYGVKD. This CDR3 has 14 residues. CDR3 nucleotides: TGTGCCATCAGTGAGTCGGCACAGCAAGAGACCCAGTACTTC. This gives the protein CAISESAQQETQYF.

The chain combines TRBV27 with TRBJ2-5, with TRBD2 as a possible D gene (5 bases). The CDR3 is 13 amino acids. CDR1 and CDR2 (germline): MNHEY, SMNVEV (reference sequence). The V and J ends lost 3 bases and 4 bases respectively, with 9 bases between them. The CDR3 loop reads CASSFTGLETQYF. CDR3 coding DNA: TGTGCCAGCAGTTTTACGGGGTTAGAGACCCAGTACTTC.

The V and J genes are TRBV30 and TRBJ1-6, with a possible D match to TRBD1 (5 bases). Germline V gives CDR1 GTSNPN, CDR2 SVGIG (reference sequence). The germline V and J ends were trimmed by 1 base and 7 bases, with 8 bases remaining between them. CDR3 length equals 13 residues. DNA for the CDR3: TGTGCCTGGAGTGCCCGGACAAATTCACCCCTCCACTTT. Protein: CAWSARTNSPLHF.

The chain combines TRBV5-1 with TRBJ2-1, with TRBD1 identical over 7 bases. The CDR3 sequence is 16 residues long. The ends lost 3 bases at V and 0 bases at J; junction bases unmatched: 6. Germline V gene data show CDR1 as SGHRS and CDR2 as YFSETQ. CDR3 nucleotides: TGCGCCAGCAGCTCGGGACAGTTAAGCTCCTACAATGAGCAGTTCTTC. Translation: CASSSGQLSSYNEQFF.

The chain couples TRBV7-9 to TRBJ1-1; D perhaps matches TRBD1 (5 bases). The CDR3 consists of 14 residues. V dropped 5 bases and J dropped 1 base, with 11 bases sitting between them. The germline V gene has CDR1 SEHNR and CDR2 FQNEAQ (reference sequence). This chain's CDR3 is CASSGAGGNTEAFF. The CDR3 DNA reads as TGTGCCAGCAGCGGGGCCGGGGGGAACACTGAAGCTTTCTTT.

V is TRBV5-1 and J is TRBJ2-1; TRBD2 is a possible D gene (5 bases). Trimming cost V 4 bases and J 0 bases, with 11 bases left between them. The CDR3 extends over 15 amino acids. The germline V gene encodes CDR1 SGHRS and CDR2 YFSETQ. The chain's CDR3 is CASSLDSLSYNEQFF. Written as DNA, the CDR3 is TGCGCCAGCAGCCTGGACTCCCTCTCCTACAATGAGCAGTTCTTC.